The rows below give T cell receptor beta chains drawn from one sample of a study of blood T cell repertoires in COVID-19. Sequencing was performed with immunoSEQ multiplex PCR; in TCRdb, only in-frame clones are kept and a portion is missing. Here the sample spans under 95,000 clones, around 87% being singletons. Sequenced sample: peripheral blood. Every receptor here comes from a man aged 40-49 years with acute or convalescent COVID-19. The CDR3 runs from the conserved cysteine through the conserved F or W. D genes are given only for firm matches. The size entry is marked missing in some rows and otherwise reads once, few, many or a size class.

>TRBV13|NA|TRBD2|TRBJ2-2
CASSLGGGRALGGELFF
TGTGCCAGCAGCTTAGGTGGCGGGAGGGCCCTCGGCGGGGAGCTGTTTTTT
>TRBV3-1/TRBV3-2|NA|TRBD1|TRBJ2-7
CASRNDRDCYEQYF
TGTGCCAGCAGGAATGACAGGGATTGCTACGAGCAGTACTTC
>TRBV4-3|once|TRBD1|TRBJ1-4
CASSHRDRGREKLFF
TGCGCCAGCAGCCACCGGGACAGGGGAAGAGAAAAACTGTTTTTT
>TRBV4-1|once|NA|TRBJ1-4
CASSQDRGAVYLLDEKLFF
TGCGCCAGCAGCCAAGATCGGGGGGCGGTGTATTTATTGGATGAAAAACTGTTTTTT
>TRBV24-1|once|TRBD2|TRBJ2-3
CATSDPGLALDTQYF
TGTGCCACCAGTGACCCGGGACTAGCACTAGATACGCAGTATTTT
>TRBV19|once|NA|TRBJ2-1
CASRLDGDPGDEQFF
TGTGCCAGTAGACTGGACGGGGATCCGGGAGATGAGCAGTTCTTC
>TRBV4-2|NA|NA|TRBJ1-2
CASSQERVNRVGLGYTF
TGTGCCAGCAGCCAAGAACGAGTCAACAGGGTTGGGCTAGGCTACACCTTC
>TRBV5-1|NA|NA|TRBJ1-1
CASSWGGDTEAFF
TGCGCCAGCAGCTGGGGAGGGGACACTGAAGCTTTCTTT
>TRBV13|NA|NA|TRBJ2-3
CASSPRAEGRDTQYF
TGTGCCAGCAGCCCCCGAGCGGAGGGGCGTGATACGCAGTATTTT
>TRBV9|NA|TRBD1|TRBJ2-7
CASSVGGQVGEQYF
TGTGCCAGCAGCGTAGGGGGACAGGTCGGCGAGCAGTACTTC
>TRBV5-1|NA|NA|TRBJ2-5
CASSLGQQETQYF
TGCGCCAGCAGCTTGGGGCAGCAAGAGACCCAGTACTTC
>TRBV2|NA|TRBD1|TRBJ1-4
CASRGQGGSATNEKLFF
TGTGCCAGCAGGGGACAGGGGGGTTCTGCAACTAATGAAAAACTGTTTTTT
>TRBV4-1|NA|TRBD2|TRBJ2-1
CASSQDLSGGIYNEQFF
TGCGCCAGCAGCCAAGATCTTAGCGGGGGGATTTACAATGAGCAGTTCTTC
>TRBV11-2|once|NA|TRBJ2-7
CASSFRQLAGYEQYF
TGTGCCAGCAGCTTCAGACAGCTCGCGGGGTACGAGCAGTACTTC
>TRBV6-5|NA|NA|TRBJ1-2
CASSPRDGSHSRYTF
TGTGCCAGCAGTCCGCGGGACGGCTCCCACTCTCGCTACACCTTC
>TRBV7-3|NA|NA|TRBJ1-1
CASSLQGLQGNTEAFF
TGTGCCAGCAGCTTACAGGGACTACAGGGGAACACTGAAGCTTTCTTT
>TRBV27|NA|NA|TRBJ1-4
CASSLSNPLRGEKLFF
TGTGCCAGCAGTTTATCGAACCCACTCAGAGGTGAAAAACTGTTTTTT
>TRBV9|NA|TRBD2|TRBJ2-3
CASSVVTGGPTDTQYF
TGTGCCAGCAGCGTAGTGACGGGAGGGCCGACAGATACGCAGTATTTT
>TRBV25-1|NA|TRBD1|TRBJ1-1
CASSLLRQGRTEAFF
TGTGCCAGCAGTCTCCTTAGACAGGGAAGAACTGAAGCTTTCTTT
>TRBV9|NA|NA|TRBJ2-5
CASSVVGAGQQETQYF
TGTGCCAGCAGCGTAGTAGGGGCGGGGCAACAAGAGACCCAGTACTTC
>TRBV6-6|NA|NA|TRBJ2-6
CASSGQSSGANVLTF
TGTGCCAGCAGCGGACAGAGCTCTGGGGCCAACGTCCTGACTTTC
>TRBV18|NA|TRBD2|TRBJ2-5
CASSPGLREGRETQYF
TGTGCCAGCTCACCAGGGCTGCGGGAGGGCCGCGAGACCCAGTACTTC
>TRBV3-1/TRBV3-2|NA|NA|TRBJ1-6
CASGPSGSPLHF
TGTGCCAGCGGCCCCAGCGGCTCACCCCTCCACTTT
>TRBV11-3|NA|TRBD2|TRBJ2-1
CASSRTSGGEQFF
TGTGCCAGCTCCCGGACTAGCGGCGGTGAGCAGTTCTTC
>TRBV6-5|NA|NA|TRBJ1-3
CASSQGSATGNTIYF
TGTGCCAGCAGCCAGGGGTCGGCAACCGGAAACACCATATATTTT
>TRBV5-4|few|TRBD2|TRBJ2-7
CASSFERGLYEQYF
TGTGCCAGCAGCTTTGAGCGGGGCTTATACGAGCAGTACTTC
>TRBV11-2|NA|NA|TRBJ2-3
CASSLASTDTQYF
TGTGCCAGCAGCTTAGCTAGCACAGATACGCAGTATTTT
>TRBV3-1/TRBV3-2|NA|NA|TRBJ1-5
CASSQDLVQPQHF
TGTGCCAGCAGCCAAGATCTTGTCCAGCCCCAGCATTTT
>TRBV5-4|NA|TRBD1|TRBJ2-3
CASSPGQFSTDTQYF
TGTGCCAGCAGCCCGGGACAGTTTAGCACAGATACGCAGTATTTT
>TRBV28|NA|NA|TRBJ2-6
CASSHPASGTGANVLTF
TGTGCCAGCAGCCATCCGGCGTCAGGGACAGGGGCCAACGTCCTGACTTTC
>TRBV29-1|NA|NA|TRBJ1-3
CSVEHPSSGNTIYF
TGCAGCGTAGAACATCCGAGCTCTGGAAACACCATATATTTT
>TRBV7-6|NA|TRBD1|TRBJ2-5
CASSLVDRGGEETQYF
TGTGCCAGCAGCTTGGTGGACAGGGGCGGGGAGGAGACCCAGTACTTC
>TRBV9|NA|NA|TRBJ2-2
CASNNPPLGGRTGELFF
TGTGCCAGCAATAACCCCCCCCTCGGGGGTCGGACCGGGGAGCTGTTTTTT
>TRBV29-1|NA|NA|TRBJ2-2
CSVARGTNTGELFF
TGCAGCGTAGCCAGGGGCACGAACACCGGGGAGCTGTTTTTT
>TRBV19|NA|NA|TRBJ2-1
CASSINNEQFF
TGTGCCAGTAGTATCAACAATGAGCAGTTCTTC
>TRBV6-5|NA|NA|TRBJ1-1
CASSPLAITNTEAFF
TGTGCCAGCAGTCCCCTGGCAATTACGAACACTGAAGCTTTCTTT
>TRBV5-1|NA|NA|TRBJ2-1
CASSRTSSSYNEQFF
TGCGCCAGCAGCCGTACTTCGAGCTCCTACAATGAGCAGTTCTTC
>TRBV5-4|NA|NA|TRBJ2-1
CASSPAGSSYNEQFF
TGTGCCAGCAGCCCCGCAGGTAGCTCCTACAATGAGCAGTTCTTC
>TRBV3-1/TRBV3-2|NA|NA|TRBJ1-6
CASSQPGAGALNSPLHF
TGTGCCAGCAGCCAACCCGGGGCGGGGGCGCTTAATTCACCCCTCCACTTT
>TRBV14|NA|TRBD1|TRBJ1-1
CASSRLWAGGMNTEAFF
TGTGCCAGCAGCCGTTTATGGGCAGGGGGTATGAACACTGAAGCTTTCTTT
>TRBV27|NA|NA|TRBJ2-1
CASRSGVNEQFF
TGTGCCAGCAGGTCAGGGGTGAATGAGCAGTTCTTC
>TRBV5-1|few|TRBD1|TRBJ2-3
CASSFTGGANTQYF
TGCGCCAGCAGCTTTACAGGGGGAGCGAATACGCAGTATTTT
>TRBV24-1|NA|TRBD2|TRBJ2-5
CATSDPSGSGQETQYF
TGTGCCACCAGTGACCCCTCGGGTAGCGGGCAAGAGACCCAGTACTTC
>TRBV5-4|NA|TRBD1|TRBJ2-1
CASSTGTGASNEQFF
TGTGCCAGCAGTACCGGGACAGGGGCCTCAAATGAGCAGTTCTTC
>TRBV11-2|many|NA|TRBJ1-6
CASSLESFYSPLHF
TGTGCCAGCAGCTTAGAGAGTTTCTATTCACCCCTCCACTTT
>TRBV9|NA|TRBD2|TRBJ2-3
CASSVLAGVSDTQYF
TGTGCCAGCAGCGTGTTAGCGGGAGTCTCAGATACGCAGTATTTT
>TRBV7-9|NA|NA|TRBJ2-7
CASSFTGMSYEQYF
TGTGCCAGCAGCTTCACGGGTATGTCCTACGAGCAGTACTTC
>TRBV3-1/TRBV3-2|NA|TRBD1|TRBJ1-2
CASSQVDRGGYTF
TGTGCCAGCAGCCAAGTCGACAGGGGCGGCTACACCTTC
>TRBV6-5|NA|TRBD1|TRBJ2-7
CASSDSGQGDEQYF
TGTGCCAGCAGTGACTCCGGACAGGGCGACGAGCAGTACTTC
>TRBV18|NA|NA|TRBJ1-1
CASSPGILARENTEAFF
TGTGCCAGCTCACCGGGTATATTAGCCAGAGAGAACACTGAAGCTTTCTTT